Below are 3 T cell receptor beta chains sequenced from a single sample in a study of CD8 T cells in ankylosing spondylitis. TCRdb re-derived calls from the 5' RACE reads in MiXCR, one entry per CDR3 protein. The sample yields some 29,000 distinct CDR3 sequences, 7.2% seen once. Sequencing input: blood, either unsorted or a sorted T cell fraction (not recorded which). The origin of the receptors is a male donor with ankylosing spondylitis or in good health (not recorded which).

This clonotype showed up many times. This chain connects TRBV2 to TRBJ1-2; perhaps TRBD1 as D (6 bases). CDR1 SNHLY and CDR2 FYNNEI come from the germline V gene. This CDR3 has 13 amino acids. V dropped 7 bases and J dropped 4 bases, with 13 bases sitting between them. CDR3 sequence reads: CASKGGGGYGYTF. The DNA for the CDR3 is TGTGCCAGCAAGGGGGGTGGTGGCTATGGCTACACCTTC.

This clonotype was recorded many times. At one boundary the junction diverges from the germline segment, which might be a read error. The chain links TRBV7-8 to TRBJ2-5; 12 bases match TRBD2. Germline assignment: CDR1 SGHVS and CDR2 FQNEAQ. The CDR3 has 15 amino acids. DNA of the CDR3: TGTGCCAGCAGCCTAGCGGGAGGGCCAGGAGAGACCCAGTACTTC. Its translation is CASSLAGGPGETQYF.

This clonotype has at least ten counts. This sequence joins TRBV19 and TRBJ2-1; 10 bases align to TRBD2. V lost 1 base and J lost 8; bases outside the gene matches: 8. Germline loops: CDR1 LNHDA, CDR2 SQIVND (reference sequence). The CDR3 spans 16 residues. In DNA, the CDR3 is TGTGCCAGTAGTATAGCGGGCAGCGGGAGGGCCTATGAGCAGTTCTTC. Translating gives CASSIAGSGRAYEQFF.